This T cell receptor (beta chain) emerged from a study of blood T cell repertoires in COVID-19. In the source study's methods: How many nucleated cells were present was estimated from reference gene primer amplification. Some clones are missing from TCRdb's copy, which holds only in-frame ones; the method was immunoSEQ multiplex PCR. The V and J calls and clone size are taken from that table; D and trimming were inferred from the DNA. The sample records a few hundred thousand clones, 65% to 90% being singletons. CDR3 length equals 15 residues. Germline lookup yields CDR1 MGHRA and CDR2 YSYEKL. The J segment lost 4 bases and the V segment lost 3 bases, leaving 4 bases of the junction unmatched.

What was sequenced was peripheral blood. The chain is built from TRBV4-1 and TRBJ1-4, with 8 bases identical to TRBD1. The receptor was isolated from a man aged 35 to 55 who had recovered from COVID-19. The CDR3 DNA follows: TGCGCCAGCAGCCAGCGGACAGGGTATAATGAAAAACTGTTTTTT. Encoded protein: CASSQRTGYNEKLFF.